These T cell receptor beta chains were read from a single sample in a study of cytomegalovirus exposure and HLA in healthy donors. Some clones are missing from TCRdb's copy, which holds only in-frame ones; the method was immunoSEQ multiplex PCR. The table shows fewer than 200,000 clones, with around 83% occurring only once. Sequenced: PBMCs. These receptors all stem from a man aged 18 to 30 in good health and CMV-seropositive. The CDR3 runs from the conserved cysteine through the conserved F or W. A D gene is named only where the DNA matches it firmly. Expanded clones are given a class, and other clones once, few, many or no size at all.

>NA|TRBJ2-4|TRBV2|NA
CASKQGGGPLDSQYF
TGTGCCAGCAAACAAGGCGGGGGCCCTCTTGACAGTCAGTACTTC
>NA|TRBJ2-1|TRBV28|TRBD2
CASSLSAGVINEQFF
TGTGCCAGCAGTTTATCAGCGGGGGTTATTAATGAGCAGTTCTTC
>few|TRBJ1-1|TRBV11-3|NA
CASSLDYSGGETEAFF
TGTGCCAGCAGCTTAGATTATTCCGGGGGGGAGACTGAAGCTTTCTTT
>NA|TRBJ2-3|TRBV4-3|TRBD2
CASSQDGTRDTDTQYF
TGCGCCAGCAGCCAAGACGGGACTAGGGACACAGATACGCAGTATTTT
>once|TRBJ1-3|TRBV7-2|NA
CASSSNRVGSGNTIYF
TGTGCCAGCAGCTCCAACAGGGTAGGCTCTGGAAACACCATATATTTT
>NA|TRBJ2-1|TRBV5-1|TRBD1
CASSRGQGSYNEQFF
TGCGCCAGCAGCAGGGGACAGGGGTCCTACAATGAGCAGTTCTTC
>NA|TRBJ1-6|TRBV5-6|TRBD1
CASSPGSGGTYNSPLHF
TGTGCCAGCAGCCCCGGCTCAGGGGGGACCTATAATTCACCCCTCCACTTT
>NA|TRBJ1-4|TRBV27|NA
CASSTIQGFSEKLFF
TGTGCCAGCAGTACGATCCAGGGGTTTAGTGAAAAACTGTTTTTT
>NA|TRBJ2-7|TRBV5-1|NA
CASSLDLLSYEQYF
TGCGCCAGCAGCTTGGACTTACTCTCCTACGAGCAGTACTTC
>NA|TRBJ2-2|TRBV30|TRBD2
CAWIAGANTGELFF
TGTGCCTGGATTGCGGGGGCGAACACCGGGGAGCTGTTTTTT
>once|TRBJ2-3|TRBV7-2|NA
CASSLAGVEAQYF
TGTGCCAGCAGCTTAGCCGGGGTTGAGGCGCAGTATTTT
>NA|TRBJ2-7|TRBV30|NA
CAWSSFYEQYF
TGTGCCTGGAGTTCTTTCTACGAGCAGTACTTC
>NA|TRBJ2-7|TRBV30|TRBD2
CAWKETSGGPYEQYF
TGTGCCTGGAAAGAGACTAGCGGGGGTCCCTACGAGCAGTACTTC
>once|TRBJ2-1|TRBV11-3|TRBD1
CASSFGGGGQGNEQFF
TGTGCCAGCAGCTTTGGCGGTGGAGGACAGGGCAATGAGCAGTTCTTC
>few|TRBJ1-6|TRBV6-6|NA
CASSFRQAYNSPLHF
TGTGCCAGCAGTTTCCGACAGGCCTATAATTCACCCCTCCACTTT
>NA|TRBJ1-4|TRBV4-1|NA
CASSREPAEATNEKLFF
TGCGCCAGCAGCCGGGAACCCGCGGAGGCAACTAATGAAAAACTGTTTTTT
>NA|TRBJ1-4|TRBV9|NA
CASSVGTGLAEKLFF
TGTGCCAGCAGCGTAGGAACAGGGCTAGCTGAAAAACTGTTTTTT
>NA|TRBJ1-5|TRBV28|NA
CATRTPGGSQPQHF
TGTGCCACCCGGACCCCGGGGGGAAGTCAGCCCCAGCATTTT
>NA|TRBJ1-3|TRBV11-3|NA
CASSLEGSRNGNTIYF
TGTGCCAGCAGCTTAGAGGGCAGTAGAAATGGAAACACCATATATTTT
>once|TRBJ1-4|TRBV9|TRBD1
CASSPTGDDEKLFF
TGTGCCAGCAGCCCGACAGGGGATGATGAAAAACTGTTTTTT
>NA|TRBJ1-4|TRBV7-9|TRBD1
CASSRGQEVNEKLFF
TGTGCCAGCAGCCGAGGACAGGAGGTGAATGAAAAACTGTTTTTT
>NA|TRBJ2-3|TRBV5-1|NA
CASSLEPQGLKGTDTQYF
TGCGCCAGCAGCTTGGAGCCGCAGGGCTTAAAGGGCACAGATACGCAGTATTTT
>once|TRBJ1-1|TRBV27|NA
CASRTGQNTEAFF
TGTGCCAGCAGGACAGGCCAGAACACTGAAGCTTTCTTT
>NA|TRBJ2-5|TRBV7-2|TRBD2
CASSPGTSGGETQYF
TGTGCCAGCAGCCCCGGGACTAGCGGGGGTGAGACCCAGTACTTC